This TCR beta chain was sequenced in a study of T cells in localized non-small cell lung cancer. Findings and caveats of the study: Exceeding tumor, uninvolved adjacent lung had the highest T cell clonality. Adjacent lung held a median roughly 60 of the top 100 tumor clones. Only one tumor region went through sequencing, so heterogeneity may still be there.

With respect to this clone: As yet, its antigen is unknown.

Assay used: immunoSEQ multiplex PCR; TCRdb lists only in-frame clones, some missing. The sample shows some 80,000 clones, around four fifths of them seen only once. The clonotype was recovered from a man aged 40-75 years with stage I lung adenocarcinoma. The sample consisted of peripheral blood, taken before any cancer treatment.

CDR3 amino acids: CAISKTPPGTEAFF. CDR3 nucleotide sequence: TGTGCCATCAGTAAGACACCCCCCGGCACTGAAGCTTTCTTT. The chain links TRBV10-3 to TRBJ1-1; D call uncertain. CDR3 length equals 14 residues. The germline gives CDR1 ENHRY, CDR2 SYGVKD. Trimming cost V 5 bases and J 4 bases, with 14 bases left between them.